A selection of T cell receptor beta chains follows, all from one sample in a study of T cells in Graves' hyperthyroidism and ophthalmopathy. One entry per CDR3 protein results from TCRdb running MiXCR on the multiplex PCR reads. The sample has fewer than 900,000 distinct CDR3 sequences; over 15% are singletons. The sample taken for sequencing was blood. These receptors came from a woman aged 45-59 years with Graves' hyperthyroidism that later progressed to Graves' ophthalmopathy. CDR3s include the opening cysteine and the closing phenylalanine or tryptophan. A D gene is named only where the DNA matches it firmly. Clone size is given for some rows only: seen once, a few or many times, or a class if the clone is expanded.

D gene	V gene	clone size	J gene	CDR3 protein	CDR3 DNA
-	TRBV12-3/TRBV12-4	-	TRBJ2-5	CASSHARGEETQYF	TGTGCCAGCAGCCATGCGCGGGGCGAAGAGACCCAGTACTTC
-	TRBV5-1	-	TRBJ1-1	CASSSLGPDTEAFF	TGCGCCAGCAGCTCACTCGGGCCAGACACTGAAGCTTTCTTT
-	TRBV4-1	-	TRBJ2-1	CASSQDPPETGYNEQFF	TGCGCCAGCAGCCAAGATCCGCCGGAGACTGGTTACAATGAGCAGTTCTTC
-	TRBV10-3	-	TRBJ1-1	CAISESGRTNTEAFF	TGTGCCATCAGTGAGTCGGGACGGACGAACACTGAAGCTTTCTTT
-	TRBV7-9	few	TRBJ2-7	CASSSDLNSYEQYF	TGTGCCAGCAGCTCGGACCTGAACTCCTACGAGCAGTACTTC
TRBD2	TRBV12-3/TRBV12-4	many	TRBJ2-3	CASSKLAGAHTDTQYF	TGTGCCAGCAGTAAACTAGCGGGGGCGCACACAGATACGCAGTATTTT
-	TRBV29-1	few	TRBJ1-2	CSVEADSPTNYGYTF	TGCAGCGTTGAAGCTGACTCTCCAACTAACTATGGCTACACCTTC
-	TRBV12-3/TRBV12-4	-	TRBJ1-2	CASSGHGASYGYTF	TGTGCCAGCAGTGGACACGGGGCGAGCTATGGCTACACCTTC
TRBD1	TRBV2	few	TRBJ2-2	CASSEAQGAWNTGELFF	TGTGCCAGCAGTGAAGCGCAGGGGGCTTGGAACACCGGGGAGCTGTTTTTT
-	TRBV20-1	many	TRBJ1-6	CSASGTSSSYNSPLHF	TGCAGTGCTAGCGGGACTTCCAGCTCCTATAATTCACCCCTCCACTTT
-	TRBV20-1	-	TRBJ1-5	CSARSRKGGNQPQHF	TGCAGTGCTAGAAGCAGGAAAGGGGGCAATCAGCCCCAGCATTTT
TRBD1	TRBV4-1	once	TRBJ1-2	CASSQGGFTRTGDYGYTF	TGCGCCAGCAGCCAAGGCGGGTTTACAAGGACAGGTGACTATGGCTACACCTTC
-	TRBV2	many	TRBJ1-2	CASRDDYGYTF	TGTGCCAGCAGGGATGACTATGGCTACACCTTC
-	TRBV6-2/TRBV6-3	many	TRBJ1-5	CASSLGYYLQPQHF	TGTGCCAGCAGTCTGGGATACTATTTACAGCCCCAGCATTTT
-	TRBV25-1	-	TRBJ2-1	CASSPQALGNEQFF	TGTGCCAGCAGTCCCCAGGCCCTGGGGAATGAGCAGTTCTTC
-	TRBV7-9	many	TRBJ1-1	CASTRTGNTEAFF	TGTGCCAGCACCCGGACGGGGAACACTGAAGCTTTCTTT
-	TRBV20-1	few	TRBJ1-1	CSATETGGSQGAFF	TGCAGTGCCACTGAAACCGGAGGGAGCCAGGGGGCTTTCTTT
TRBD2	TRBV2	many	TRBJ2-3	CASRDLQTSGDTPDTQYF	TGTGCCAGCCGGGACCTCCAGACTAGCGGGGACACCCCGGATACGCAGTATTTT
-	TRBV27	-	TRBJ2-7	CAARRDEYEQYF	TGTGCCGCCCGGCGGGACGAATACGAGCAGTACTTC
-	TRBV12-3/TRBV12-4	-	TRBJ2-2	CASSPGGSKDTGELFF	TGTGCCAGCAGTCCTGGGGGATCTAAGGACACCGGGGAGCTGTTTTTT
TRBD2	TRBV20-1	-	TRBJ2-2	CSVKTLSGGLDTGELFF	TGCAGTGTTAAAACCCTCAGCGGGGGATTGGACACCGGGGAGCTGTTTTTT
TRBD1	TRBV20-1	-	TRBJ2-2	CSAQNWTGRYTGELFF	TGCAGTGCTCAAAACTGGACAGGGAGGTACACCGGGGAGCTGTTTTTT
TRBD1	TRBV6-9	-	TRBJ2-5	CASSYTWTGIYQETQYF	TGTGCCAGCAGTTACACCTGGACAGGGATCTACCAAGAGACCCAGTACTTC
-	TRBV10-3	few	TRBJ1-1	CAISEPQRGATEAFF	TGTGCCATCAGTGAGCCCCAACGGGGAGCCACTGAAGCTTTCTTT
TRBD2	TRBV19	few	TRBJ2-7	CASSWTSGSYEQYF	TGTGCCAGTAGTTGGACTAGCGGATCCTACGAGCAGTACTTC
TRBD1	TRBV18	many	TRBJ1-1	CASSPGTGSANTEAFF	TGTGCCAGCTCACCAGGGACAGGGTCGGCGAACACTGAAGCTTTCTTT
-	TRBV7-8	many	TRBJ2-3	CASRLRPYGADTQYF	TGTGCCAGCCGACTCCGACCATACGGCGCAGATACGCAGTATTTT
-	TRBV12-3/TRBV12-4	many	TRBJ1-1	CASRNVILGTEAFF	TGTGCCAGCAGGAATGTAATCTTAGGCACTGAAGCTTTCTTT
TRBD1	TRBV24-1	-	TRBJ1-2	CATSDSTTGVYGYTF	TGTGCCACCAGTGATTCAACCACAGGGGTCTATGGCTACACCTTC
-	TRBV7-8	few	TRBJ2-1	CASTDPPYNEQFF	TGTGCCAGCACGGACCCCCCCTACAATGAGCAGTTCTTC
-	TRBV7-9	many	TRBJ1-3	CASSPAEGPGNTIYF	TGTGCCAGCAGCCCCGCCGAAGGGCCTGGAAACACCATATATTTT
-	TRBV19	few	TRBJ1-1	CASSVRPDEAFF	TGTGCCAGTAGTGTAAGGCCCGATGAAGCTTTCTTT
-	TRBV20-1	-	TRBJ2-5	CSARTGGAGRETQYF	TGCAGTGCTAGAACAGGCGGTGCGGGCCGAGAGACCCAGTACTTC
TRBD2	TRBV13	-	TRBJ2-5	CASSVGASGILGETQYF	TGTGCCAGCAGCGTAGGGGCTAGCGGGATCCTGGGGGAGACCCAGTACTTC
TRBD1	TRBV25-1	-	TRBJ2-7	CASSSAGTASYEQYF	TGTGCCAGCAGTTCCGCCGGGACAGCCTCCTACGAGCAGTACTTC
TRBD1	TRBV7-2	many	TRBJ1-1	CASSVGQGYTEAFF	TGTGCCAGCAGCGTCGGACAGGGGTACACTGAAGCTTTCTTT
TRBD1	TRBV19	-	TRBJ1-5	CASSYRGRDNQPQHF	TGTGCCAGTAGTTACAGGGGGCGCGACAATCAGCCCCAGCATTTT
-	TRBV20-1	many	TRBJ1-6	CSARDWADSDSPLHF	TGCAGTGCTAGAGATTGGGCCGACAGCGATTCACCCCTCCACTTT
-	TRBV27	few	TRBJ1-2	CASSYTGTDLYGYTF	TGTGCCAGCAGTTACACCGGGACTGACCTCTATGGCTACACCTTC
-	TRBV6-4	few	TRBJ1-1	CASSAATGGTEAFF	TGTGCCAGCAGTGCCGCTACCGGGGGAACTGAAGCTTTCTTT
TRBD1	TRBV19	-	TRBJ1-1	CASSRGQGLAFF	TGTGCCAGTAGCCGTGGACAGGGTTTGGCTTTCTTT
-	TRBV20-1	many	TRBJ1-4	CSARSGAGPNEKLFF	TGCAGTGCTAGAAGCGGGGCAGGACCGAATGAAAAACTGTTTTTT
TRBD1	TRBV5-1	-	TRBJ1-1	CASSFGDRVDTEAFF	TGCGCCAGCAGCTTTGGCGACAGGGTTGACACTGAAGCTTTCTTT
-	TRBV11-2	many	TRBJ1-1	CASSLLGPGSGEAFF	TGTGCCAGCAGCTTACTTGGTCCAGGGAGTGGTGAAGCTTTCTTT
TRBD2	TRBV19	once	TRBJ2-1	CARSNSGRGSNEQFF	TGTGCCAGGAGTAATAGCGGGAGGGGTTCAAATGAGCAGTTCTTC
-	TRBV15	-	TRBJ1-6	CATSNRHGLDSPLHF	TGTGCCACCAGCAACCGACACGGATTGGATTCACCCCTCCACTTT
TRBD2	TRBV2	many	TRBJ2-7	CASSISGGAREQYF	TGTGCCAGCAGTATCAGCGGGGGGGCGAGGGAGCAGTACTTC
-	TRBV3-1	many	TRBJ1-1	CASSQDPDTEAFF	TGTGCCAGCAGCCAAGATCCGGACACTGAAGCTTTCTTT
-	TRBV11-2	many	TRBJ2-3	CASSLGDIDTQYF	TGTGCCAGCAGCTTAGGGGACATTGATACGCAGTATTTT
-	TRBV18	many	TRBJ1-1	CASSPPPGAEAFF	TGTGCCAGCTCACCACCCCCGGGGGCTGAAGCTTTCTTT
-	TRBV6-2/TRBV6-3	few	TRBJ2-5	CASSYSGLGRETQYF	TGTGCCAGCAGTTACTCGGGACTGGGTAGAGAGACCCAGTACTTC
-	TRBV7-3	-	TRBJ2-3	CASERDGGDTQYF	TGTGCCAGCGAAAGGGACGGCGGAGATACGCAGTATTTT
-	TRBV5-6	-	TRBJ1-5	CASSLSQLNQPQHF	TGTGCCAGCAGCTTGAGTCAGCTAAATCAGCCCCAGCATTTT
TRBD2	TRBV2	many	TRBJ2-5	CASRVTSGVETQYF	TGTGCCAGCAGGGTAACTAGCGGGGTAGAGACCCAGTACTTC